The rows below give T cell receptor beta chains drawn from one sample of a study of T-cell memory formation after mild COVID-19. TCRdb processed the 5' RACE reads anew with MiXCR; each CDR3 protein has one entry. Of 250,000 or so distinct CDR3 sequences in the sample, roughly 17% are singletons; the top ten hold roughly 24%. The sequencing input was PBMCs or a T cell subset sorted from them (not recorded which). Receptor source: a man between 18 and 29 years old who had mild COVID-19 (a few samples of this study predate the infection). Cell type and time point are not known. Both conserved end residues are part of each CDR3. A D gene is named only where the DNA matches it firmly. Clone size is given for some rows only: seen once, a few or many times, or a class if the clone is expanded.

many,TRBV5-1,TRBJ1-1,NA,TGCGCCAGCAGCTCCGGACAGCCGAACACTGAAGCTTTCTTT,CASSSGQPNTEAFF
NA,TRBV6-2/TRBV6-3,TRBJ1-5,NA,TGTGCCAGCAGTCACTTACGGACAGATAATCAGCCCCAGCATTTT,CASSHLRTDNQPQHF
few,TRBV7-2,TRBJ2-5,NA,TGTGCCAGCGTAGGGGCGGAGACCCAGTACTTC,CASVGAETQYF
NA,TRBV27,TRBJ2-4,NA,TGTGCCAGCAGTTTATCGGCTTCAGCCAAAAACATTCAGTACTTC,CASSLSASAKNIQYF
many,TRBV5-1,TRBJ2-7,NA,TGCGCCAGCAGCTTGGACCGCGGAGCCTACGAGCAGTACTTC,CASSLDRGAYEQYF
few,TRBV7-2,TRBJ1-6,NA,TGTGCCAGCAGCCAGACCACAAGTAGCTCCTATAATTCACCCCTCCACTTT,CASSQTTSSSYNSPLHF
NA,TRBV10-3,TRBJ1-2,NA,TGTGCCATCAGTGATAATACCGGACGGAACCAAAGGACCTTC,CAISDNTGRNQRTF
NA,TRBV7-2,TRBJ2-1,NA,TGTGCCAGCAGCATCCCGGGTCGGTATGAGCAGTTCTTC,CASSIPGRYEQFF
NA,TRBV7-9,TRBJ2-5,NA,TGTGCCAGCAGCCCAGTTCACACAGGATTGGAGACCCAGTACTTC,CASSPVHTGLETQYF
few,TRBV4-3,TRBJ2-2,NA,TGCGCCAGCAGCAACCGACTCAACGAGGAGCTGTTTTTT,CASSNRLNEELFF
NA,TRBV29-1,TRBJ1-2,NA,TGCAGCGTTACCGGGACAACAAGACCTAGCGGTGGCTACACCTTC,CSVTGTTRPSGGYTF
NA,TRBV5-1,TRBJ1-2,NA,TGCGCCAGCAGCTTGGGCAGGCGGAATGGCTACACCTTC,CASSLGRRNGYTF
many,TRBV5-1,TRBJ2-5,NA,TGTGCCAGCAGCTTAGCGCGGGAAGAGACCCAGTACTTC,CASSLAREETQYF
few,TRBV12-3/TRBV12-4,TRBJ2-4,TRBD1,TGTGCCAGCAGCCCTAGACAGGGAACCAAAAACATTCAGTACTTC,CASSPRQGTKNIQYF
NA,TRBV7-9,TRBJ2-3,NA,TGTGCCAGCAGCTCCAGCGGGCCCGCAGATACGCAGTATTTT,CASSSSGPADTQYF
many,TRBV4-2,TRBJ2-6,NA,TGTGCCAGCAGCCAACACACAGGGACCGGGGCCAACGTCCTGACTTTC,CASSQHTGTGANVLTF
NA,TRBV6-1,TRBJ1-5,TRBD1,TGTGCCAGCAGTGAAGGGACAGGAGGGCATCAGCCCCAGCATTTT,CASSEGTGGHQPQHF
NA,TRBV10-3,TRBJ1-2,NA,TGTGCCGTCGGGACGGATACTTATGGCTACACCTTC,CAVGTDTYGYTF
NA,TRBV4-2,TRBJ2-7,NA,TGTGCCAGCAGCCGGTCGATTTCCGGGACTGACTACGAGCAGTACTTC,CASSRSISGTDYEQYF
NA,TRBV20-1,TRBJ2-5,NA,TGCAGTGCCCCTATAAAGACCCAGTACTTC,CSAPIKTQYF
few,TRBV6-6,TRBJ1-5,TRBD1,TGTGCCAGCAGTTCAGGGGGCGCGGGCAATCAGCCCCAGCATTTT,CASSSGGAGNQPQHF
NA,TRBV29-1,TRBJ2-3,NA,TGCAGCGCCACTCTCGTCCCTCTGGGGTGGGGCACAGATACGCAGTATTTT,CSATLVPLGWGTDTQYF